A selection of T cell receptor beta chains follows, all from one sample in a study of cytomegalovirus exposure and HLA in healthy donors. Data came from immunoSEQ multiplex PCR; TCRdb stores just in-frame clones and leaves some out. The sample consists of tens of thousands of clones, 60% to 80% of them appearing once. The sample taken for sequencing was PBMCs. Receptors originate from a woman aged 40 to 50 in good health and CMV-seropositive. The CDR3 runs from the conserved cysteine through the conserved F or W. The order of the fields is J gene, D gene, V gene, clone size, CDR3 DNA, CDR3 protein. The D gene is left open where the match is weak. Clone size is not always given. Where it is, it says once, few, many or a class for expanded clones.

J gene: TRBJ2-7; D gene: TRBD2; V gene: TRBV6-1; clone size: few; CDR3 DNA: TGTGCCAGCAGTGAAGCGGAGGGAGGGGAAGGCTACGAGCAGTACTTC; CDR3 protein: CASSEAEGGEGYEQYF
J gene: TRBJ2-1; D gene: -; V gene: TRBV5-1; clone size: -; CDR3 DNA: TGCGCCAGCAGCTTGGACCCGGGGTGGGATGAGCAGTTCTTC; CDR3 protein: CASSLDPGWDEQFF
J gene: TRBJ1-2; D gene: -; V gene: TRBV5-6; clone size: -; CDR3 DNA: TGTGCCAGCAATGACGGGGCAGGGGAGATGAGGGGCTACACCTTC; CDR3 protein: CASNDGAGEMRGYTF
J gene: TRBJ1-1; D gene: -; V gene: TRBV30; clone size: -; CDR3 DNA: TGTGCCTGGATCCCGGGAAGGTTGAACACTGAAGCTTTCTTT; CDR3 protein: CAWIPGRLNTEAFF
J gene: TRBJ2-1; D gene: TRBD2; V gene: TRBV30; clone size: -; CDR3 DNA: TGTGCCTGGGCGACTAGCGGGGGATACAATGAGCAGTTCTTC; CDR3 protein: CAWATSGGYNEQFF
J gene: TRBJ1-6; D gene: -; V gene: TRBV6-5; clone size: -; CDR3 DNA: TGTGCCAGCAGTTATTGGCAGGGGAGTGATTCACCCCTCCACTTT; CDR3 protein: CASSYWQGSDSPLHF
J gene: TRBJ1-5; D gene: TRBD1; V gene: TRBV28; clone size: -; CDR3 DNA: TGTGCCAGCAGCCTCAGGGGGCGTGGACAGCCCCAGCATTTT; CDR3 protein: CASSLRGRGQPQHF
J gene: TRBJ2-7; D gene: TRBD1; V gene: TRBV18; clone size: -; CDR3 DNA: TGTGCCAGCTCACTTCGACAGGGACCCTACGAGCAGTACTTC; CDR3 protein: CASSLRQGPYEQYF
J gene: TRBJ1-1; D gene: TRBD1; V gene: TRBV7-9; clone size: -; CDR3 DNA: TGTGCCAGCAGCCGGACAGGGGGCTGGATGAACACTGAAGCTTTCTTT; CDR3 protein: CASSRTGGWMNTEAFF
J gene: TRBJ2-7; D gene: TRBD1; V gene: TRBV11-2; clone size: -; CDR3 DNA: TGTGCCAGCAGCCCACTTACAGGGGCCAGGGTCTCCTACGAGCAGTACTTC; CDR3 protein: CASSPLTGARVSYEQYF
J gene: TRBJ1-4; D gene: TRBD1; V gene: TRBV30; clone size: -; CDR3 DNA: TGTGCCTGGGGAAGATTTACAGGGGGTAATGAAAAACTGTTTTTT; CDR3 protein: CAWGRFTGGNEKLFF
J gene: TRBJ2-3; D gene: -; V gene: TRBV19; clone size: few; CDR3 DNA: TGTGCCAGTAGTCCCCGTCAGGGGGGTCGCACAGATACGCAGTATTTT; CDR3 protein: CASSPRQGGRTDTQYF
J gene: TRBJ1-4; D gene: TRBD1; V gene: TRBV27; clone size: once; CDR3 DNA: TGTGCCAGCAGTTTGGGGACAGCGGTGTCGGAAAAACTGTTTTTT; CDR3 protein: CASSLGTAVSEKLFF
J gene: TRBJ1-2; D gene: TRBD1; V gene: TRBV7-2; clone size: -; CDR3 DNA: TGTGCCAGCAGCTTGGTGGACAGGGGGGACTATGGCTACACCTTC; CDR3 protein: CASSLVDRGDYGYTF
J gene: TRBJ2-3; D gene: -; V gene: TRBV6-1; clone size: -; CDR3 DNA: TGTGCCAGCAGTCGACGGGTCGACACAGATACGCAGTATTTT; CDR3 protein: CASSRRVDTDTQYF
J gene: TRBJ2-3; D gene: TRBD2; V gene: TRBV19; clone size: once; CDR3 DNA: TGTGCCAGTAGTGCGGGACTAGCGGGGGGAACGCAGTATTTT; CDR3 protein: CASSAGLAGGTQYF
J gene: TRBJ1-6; D gene: -; V gene: TRBV23-1; clone size: -; CDR3 DNA: TGCGCCAGCAGAGCAGGGGAGAGTAATTCACCCCTCCACTTT; CDR3 protein: CASRAGESNSPLHF
J gene: TRBJ2-7; D gene: -; V gene: TRBV27; clone size: -; CDR3 DNA: TGTGCCAGCAGTCCTTCGACATTTCTACCTTCCTACGAGCAGTACTTC; CDR3 protein: CASSPSTFLPSYEQYF